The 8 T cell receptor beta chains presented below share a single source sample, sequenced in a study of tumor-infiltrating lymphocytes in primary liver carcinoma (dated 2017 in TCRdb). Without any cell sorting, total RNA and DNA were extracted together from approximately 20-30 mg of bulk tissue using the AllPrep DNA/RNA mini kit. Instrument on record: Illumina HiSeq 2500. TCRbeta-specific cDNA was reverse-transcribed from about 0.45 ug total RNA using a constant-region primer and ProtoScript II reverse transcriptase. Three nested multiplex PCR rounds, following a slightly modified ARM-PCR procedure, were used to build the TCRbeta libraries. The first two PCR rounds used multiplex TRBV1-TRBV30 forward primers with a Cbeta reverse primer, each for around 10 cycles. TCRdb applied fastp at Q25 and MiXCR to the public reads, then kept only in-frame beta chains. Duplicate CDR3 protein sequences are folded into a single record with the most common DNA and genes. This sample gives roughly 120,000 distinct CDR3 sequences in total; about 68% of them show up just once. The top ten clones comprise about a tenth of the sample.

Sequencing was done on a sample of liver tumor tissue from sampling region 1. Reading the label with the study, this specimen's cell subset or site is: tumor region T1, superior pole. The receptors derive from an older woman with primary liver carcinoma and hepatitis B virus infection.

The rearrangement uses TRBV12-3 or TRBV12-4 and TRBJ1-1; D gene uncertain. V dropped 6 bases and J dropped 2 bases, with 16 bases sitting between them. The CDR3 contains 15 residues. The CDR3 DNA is TGTGCCAGCAGCCCGGGATGGGCCAGTAACACTGAAGCTTTCTTT. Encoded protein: CASSPGWASNTEAFF.

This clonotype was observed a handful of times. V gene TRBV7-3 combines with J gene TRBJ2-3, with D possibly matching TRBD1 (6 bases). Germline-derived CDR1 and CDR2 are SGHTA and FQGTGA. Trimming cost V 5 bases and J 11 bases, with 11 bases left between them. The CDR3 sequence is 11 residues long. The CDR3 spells CASSHGQKQYF. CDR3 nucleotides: TGTGCCAGCAGCCACGGACAGAAGCAGTATTTT.

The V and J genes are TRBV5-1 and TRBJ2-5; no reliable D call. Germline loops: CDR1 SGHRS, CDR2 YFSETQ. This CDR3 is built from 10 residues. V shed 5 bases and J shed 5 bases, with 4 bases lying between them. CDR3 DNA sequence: TGCGCCAGCAGAGGGGAGACCCAGTACTTC. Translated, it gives CASRGETQYF.

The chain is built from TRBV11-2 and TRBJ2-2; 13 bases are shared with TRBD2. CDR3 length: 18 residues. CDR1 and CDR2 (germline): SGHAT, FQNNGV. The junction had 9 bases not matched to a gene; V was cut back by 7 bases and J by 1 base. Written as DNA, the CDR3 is TGTGCCAGCAACACCGGGACTAGCGGGATGAAGAACACCGGGGAGCTGTTTTTT. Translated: CASNTGTSGMKNTGELFF. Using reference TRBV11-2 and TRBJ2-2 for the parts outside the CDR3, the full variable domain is EAGVAQSPRYKIIEKRQSVAFWCNPISGHATLYWYQQILGQGPKLLIQFQNNGVVDDSQLPKDRFSAERLKGVDSTLKIQPAKLEDSAVYLCASNTGTSGMKNTGELFFGEGSRLTVL.

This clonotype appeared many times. CDR3 loop: CASSEQGLPYEQYF. CDR3 nucleotides: TGTGCCAGCAGTGAGCAGGGGCTCCCCTACGAGCAGTACTTC. The V and J genes are TRBV6-1 and TRBJ2-7, with D tentatively TRBD1 (6 bases). V lost 3 bases and J lost 2, with 11 bases in between. Germline values: CDR1 MNHNS, CDR2 SASEGT. This CDR3 comprises 14 residues.

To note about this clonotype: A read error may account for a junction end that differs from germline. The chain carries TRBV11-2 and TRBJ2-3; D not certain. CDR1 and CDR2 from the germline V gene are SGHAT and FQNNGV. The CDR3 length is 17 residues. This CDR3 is CASSLGIRRESTDTQYF. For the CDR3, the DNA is TGCGCCAGCAGCTTAGGGATTCGAAGGGAAAGTACAGATACGCAGTATTTT.

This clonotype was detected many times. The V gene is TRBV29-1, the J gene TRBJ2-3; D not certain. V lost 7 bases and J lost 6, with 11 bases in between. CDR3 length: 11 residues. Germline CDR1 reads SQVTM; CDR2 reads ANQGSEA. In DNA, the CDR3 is TGCAGCGCTCCCGTGGGGGATACGCAGTATTTT. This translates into CSAPVGDTQYF.

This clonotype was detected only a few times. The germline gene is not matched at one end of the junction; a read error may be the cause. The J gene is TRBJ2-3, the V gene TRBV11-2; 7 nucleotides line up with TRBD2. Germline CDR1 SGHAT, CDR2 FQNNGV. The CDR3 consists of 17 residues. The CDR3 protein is CASSPGRASGSTDTRYF. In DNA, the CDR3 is TGTGCCAGCAGCCCAGGCCGGGCTAGCGGAAGCACAGATACGCGGTACTTT.